The clone carrying this T cell receptor beta chain was recorded only once. Its antigen is unidentified. Germline and junction disagree at one end, which may indicate a read error. TCR beta cDNA was reverse-transcribed from about 500 ng of total RNA. The reaction used a constant-region primer and ProtoScript II reverse transcriptase. Investigators got TCR beta libraries out of three nested multiplex PCR rounds, done with slightly modified ARM-PCR. Forward primers for TRBV1-TRBV30 and a C-beta reverse primer served the first two PCR rounds, at about 11 cycles each. One entry per CDR3 protein results from TCRdb running MiXCR on the multiplex PCR reads. The repertoire consists of more than 75,000 distinct CDR3 sequences, with 72% occurring once and the leading ten covering approximately 19%. This specimen comes from a study of tumor-infiltrating lymphocytes in primary liver carcinoma. Study-wide points: A significantly higher top-250-clone fraction was found in tumors than in blood (p = 0.039). Tumor-adjacent and tumor-blood pairs displayed less overlap than did pairs of tumor regions. A small share of top clones, only about 7-24%, was found in all five tumor regions.

Between about 20 and 30 mg of unsorted bulk tissue served as the source from which RNA and DNA were co-extracted. The germline V gene has CDR1 LGHNA and CDR2 YNFKEQ. The CDR3 contains 15 residues. Sequencing input: liver tumor tissue from sampling region 1. Documented subset: tumor region T1, superior pole. The source is a middle-aged man with primary liver carcinoma and hepatitis B virus infection. The chain links TRBV4-2 to TRBJ2-7, with a weak D call TRBD1 (5 bases). CDR3 sequence (DNA): TGTGCCAGTAGCCAAGAATGGACAAGATCCTACGAGCAGTACTTC. Protein product: CASSQEWTRSYEQYF.